This T cell receptor (beta chain) was captured in a study of early T cells in non-severe SARS-CoV-2 infection. Researchers attached unique molecular identifiers to individual cDNA molecules. TCRdb reprocessed the 5' RACE reads with MiXCR, giving one entry per CDR3 protein. The data show some 40,000 distinct CDR3 sequences, with around 4.6% seen just once and 15% to 20% held by the top ten. This clonotype showed up many times. This TCR derives from an adult who was a healthcare worker with PCR-confirmed SARS-CoV-2 infection or an uninfected control (not recorded which). Sequencing was performed on whole blood.

The CDR3 is CASSVGGTVNQPQHF. For the CDR3, the DNA is TGTGCCAGCAGCGTAGGAGGAACGGTGAATCAGCCCCAGCATTTT. The chain joins TRBV9 to TRBJ1-5; D gene uncertain. V was cut by 0 bases and J by 4 bases, with 11 bases left in between. Per the germline V gene, CDR1 is SGDLS and CDR2 is YYNGEE. The length of the CDR3 is 15 residues.